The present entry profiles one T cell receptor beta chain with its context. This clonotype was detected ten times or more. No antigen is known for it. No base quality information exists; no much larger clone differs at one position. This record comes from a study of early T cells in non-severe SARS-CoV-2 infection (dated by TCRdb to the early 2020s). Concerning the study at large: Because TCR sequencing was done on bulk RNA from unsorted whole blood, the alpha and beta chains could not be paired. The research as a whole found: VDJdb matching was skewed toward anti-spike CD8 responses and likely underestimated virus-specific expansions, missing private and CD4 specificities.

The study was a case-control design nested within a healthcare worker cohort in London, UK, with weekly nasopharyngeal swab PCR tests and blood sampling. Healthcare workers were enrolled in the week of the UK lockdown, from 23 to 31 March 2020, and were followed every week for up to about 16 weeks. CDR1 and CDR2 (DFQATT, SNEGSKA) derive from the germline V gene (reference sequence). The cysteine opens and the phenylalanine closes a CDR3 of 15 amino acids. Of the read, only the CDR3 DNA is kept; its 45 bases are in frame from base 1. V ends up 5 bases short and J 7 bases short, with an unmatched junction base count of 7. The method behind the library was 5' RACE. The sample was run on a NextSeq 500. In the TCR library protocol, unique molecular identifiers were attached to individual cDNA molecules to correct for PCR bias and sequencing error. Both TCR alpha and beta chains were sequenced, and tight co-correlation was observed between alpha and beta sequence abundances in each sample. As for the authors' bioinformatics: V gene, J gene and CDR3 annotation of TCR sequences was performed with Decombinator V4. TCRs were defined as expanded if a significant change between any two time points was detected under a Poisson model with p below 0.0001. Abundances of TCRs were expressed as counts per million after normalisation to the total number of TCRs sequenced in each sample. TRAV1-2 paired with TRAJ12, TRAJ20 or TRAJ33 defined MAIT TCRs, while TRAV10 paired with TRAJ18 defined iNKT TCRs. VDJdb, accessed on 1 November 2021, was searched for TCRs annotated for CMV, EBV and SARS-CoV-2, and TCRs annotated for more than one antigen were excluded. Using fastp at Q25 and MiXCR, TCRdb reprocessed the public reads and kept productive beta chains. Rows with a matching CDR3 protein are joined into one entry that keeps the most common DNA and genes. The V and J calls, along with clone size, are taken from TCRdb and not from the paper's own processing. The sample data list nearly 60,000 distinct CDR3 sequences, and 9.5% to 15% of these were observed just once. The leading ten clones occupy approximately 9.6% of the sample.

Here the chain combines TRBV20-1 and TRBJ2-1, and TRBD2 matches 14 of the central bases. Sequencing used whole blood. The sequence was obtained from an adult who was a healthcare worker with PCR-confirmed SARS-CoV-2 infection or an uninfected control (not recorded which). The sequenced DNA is TGCAGTGCTTACCCCGGGACTAGCGGGGGTAATGAGCAGTTCTTC. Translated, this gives CSAYPGTSGGNEQFF.